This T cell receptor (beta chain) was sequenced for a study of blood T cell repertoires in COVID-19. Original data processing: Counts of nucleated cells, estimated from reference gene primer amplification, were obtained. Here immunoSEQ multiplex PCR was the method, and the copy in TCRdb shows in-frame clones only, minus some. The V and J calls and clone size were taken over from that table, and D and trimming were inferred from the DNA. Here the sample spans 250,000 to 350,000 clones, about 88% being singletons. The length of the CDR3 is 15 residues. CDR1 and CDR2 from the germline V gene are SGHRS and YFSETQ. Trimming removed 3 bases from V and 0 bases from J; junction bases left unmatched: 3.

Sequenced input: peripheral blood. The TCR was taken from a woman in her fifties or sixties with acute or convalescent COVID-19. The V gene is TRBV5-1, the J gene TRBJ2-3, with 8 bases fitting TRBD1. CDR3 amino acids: CASSSGQESTDTQYF. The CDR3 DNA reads TGCGCCAGCAGCTCGGGACAGGAGAGCACAGATACGCAGTATTTT.